The 27 T cell receptor beta chains below come from one sample, sequenced in a study of B cell selection in AIRE deficiency. CD4+CD127+ cells were sorted as the conventional CD4 T cells. Measured with immunoSEQ multiplex PCR; TCRdb has only the in-frame clones, and not every one. The table lists fewer than 30,000 clones, 90% to 98% of them singletons, with approximately 0.2% in the top ten. The sample taken for sequencing was CD4+CD127+ conventional T cells sorted from PBMCs. These receptors were obtained from a human donor in good health.

This clone was seen a single time. The chain combines TRBV6-5 with TRBJ1-1; the D gene is possibly TRBD1 (6 bases). Germline V gene data show CDR1 as MNHEY and CDR2 as SVGAGI. This CDR3 is built from 14 residues. The V and J ends lost 3 bases and 0 bases respectively, with 8 bases between them. In nucleotides, the CDR3 is TGTGCCAGCAGTTATGACAGGTTGAACACTGAAGCTTTCTTT. Protein sequence: CASSYDRLNTEAFF.

V gene TRBV7-2 combines with J gene TRBJ2-1, with 7 bases identical to TRBD2. The ends lost 0 bases at V and 7 bases at J; junction bases unmatched: 3. CDR3 length: 14 amino acids. Germline CDR1 is SGHTA and CDR2 is FQGNSA. This chain's CDR3 is CASSLAGGRNEQFF. The CDR3 DNA is TGTGCCAGCAGCTTAGCGGGGGGGAGGAATGAGCAGTTCTTC.

The chain combines TRBV4-3 with TRBJ2-1; D not resolved. The CDR3 runs 14 residues. CDR1 is LGHNA and CDR2 is YSLEER in the germline V gene. V was shortened by 1 base and J by 7 bases, with 11 bases between the two germline ends. The DNA for the CDR3 is TGCGCCAGCAGCCAAGCCCAGGTACTAAATGAGCAGTTCTTC. Its protein is CASSQAQVLNEQFF.

This chain joins TRBV19 and TRBJ2-6; D might be TRBD1 (5 bases). V lost 0 bases and J lost 2, with 5 bases in between. The CDR3 extends over 15 amino acids. CDR1 is LNHDA and CDR2 is SQIVND in the germline V gene (reference sequence). The CDR3 DNA reads as TGTGCCAGTAGTATAGACAGGGCTGGGGCCAACGTCCTGACTTTC. This gives the protein CASSIDRAGANVLTF.

This chain joins TRBV6-6 and TRBJ1-3; D not resolved. The CDR3 covers 15 residues. Trimming removed 0 bases from V and 1 base from J, with 7 bases in between. From germline, CDR1 is MNHNY and CDR2 SVGAGI (reference sequence). CDR3 DNA sequence: TGTGCCAGCAGTTACTCAGCAGGTTCTGGAAACACCATATATTTT. Its protein product is CASSYSAGSGNTIYF.

The V and J genes are TRBV7-3 and TRBJ2-1, with 11 positions matching TRBD2. The CDR3 totals 16 residues. V trimming: 4 bases; J trimming: 7 bases; junction bases outside the gene matches: 9. CDR1 and CDR2 from the germline V gene are SGHTA and FQGTGA. CDR3 sequence (DNA): TGTGCCAGCAGCTATAGCGGGAGGGCCATTGGGAATGAGCAGTTCTTC. It is translated as CASSYSGRAIGNEQFF.

The chain carries TRBV15 and TRBJ2-2, with D possibly being TRBD1 (6 bases). Germline V lookup: CDR1 LNHNV, CDR2 YYDKDF (reference sequence). The CDR3 length is 14 residues. Trimming took 8 bases from V and 1 from J, leaving 11 bases between them. In nucleotides, the CDR3 is TGTGCCACCGGGGAGACAGGGAACACCGGGGAGCTGTTTTTT. Protein product: CATGETGNTGELFF.

This chain links TRBV19 with TRBJ2-6; possibly TRBD2 for D (6 bases). The germline V and J ends were trimmed by 5 bases and 1 base, with 9 bases remaining between them. Germline V gene lookup returns CDR1 LNHDA and CDR2 SQIVND (reference sequence). The CDR3 length is 15 residues. CDR3 nucleotides: TGTGCCAGTAGTGTCGCGGGGTCTGGGGCCAACGTCCTGACTTTC. Translating gives CASSVAGSGANVLTF.

The chain uses TRBV7-2 and TRBJ2-5; D possibly corresponds to TRBD1 (6 bases). CDR1 and CDR2 from the germline V gene are SGHTA and FQGNSA. This CDR3 comprises 14 residues. The V end was cut by 3 bases, the J end by 1 base, with 9 bases between. CDR3 nucleotides: TGTGCCAGCAGCTTTTCAGGGGCCCAAGAGACCCAGTACTTC. It specifies CASSFSGAQETQYF. The full variable domain, with the rest looked up from reference TRBV7-2 and TRBJ2-5, is GAGVSQSPSNKVTEKGKDVELRCDPISGHTALYWYRQSLGQGLEFLIYFQGNSAPDKSGLPSDRFSAERTGGSVSTLTIQRTQQEDSAVYLCASSFSGAQETQYFGPGTRLLVL.

This chain links TRBV6-6 with TRBJ2-1; D uncertain. This CDR3 comprises 15 residues. The V gene lost 7 bases and the J gene lost 5 bases, with 18 bases spanning the gap. Germline CDR1 is MNHNY and CDR2 is SVGAGI (reference sequence). CDR3 bases: TGTGCCAGCACCCCCCTAGGGTTCGTCAACAATGAGCAGTTCTTC. Protein sequence: CASTPLGFVNNEQFF.

The sample holds one count of this clone. The rearrangement joins TRBV19 to TRBJ2-7; 13 nucleotides align to TRBD2. CDR1 LNHDA and CDR2 SQIVND come from the germline V gene (reference sequence). The ends lost 7 bases at V and 2 bases at J; junction bases unmatched: 8. The CDR3 has 16 residues. CDR3 coding DNA: TGTGCCAGTACCGGGACTAGCGGGAAGGACCCCTACGAGCAGTACTTC. Protein sequence: CASTGTSGKDPYEQYF.

The CDR3 sequence is CASSYSGSQQFF. Here the CDR3 DNA reads TGTGCCAGCAGTTATAGCGGGAGCCAGCAGTTCTTC. This chain connects TRBV7-2 to TRBJ2-1; the match to TRBD2 covers 9 bases. Germline V gene lookup returns CDR1 SGHTA and CDR2 FQGNSA. Losses at the gene ends were 6 bases for V and 11 bases for J; bases not matched to a gene: 5. The CDR3 spans 12 residues.

The chain combines TRBV6-5 with TRBJ2-3; the D is unclear. CDR1 MNHEY and CDR2 SVGAGI come from the germline V gene. The CDR3 has 14 amino acids. Trimming cost V 2 bases and J 5 bases, with 11 bases left between them. CDR3 DNA: TGTGCCAGCAGTTACGAAGGCGCGAGAGATACGCAGTATTTT. Its protein product is CASSYEGARDTQYF.

This clone is a singleton in its sample. The chain carries TRBV28 and TRBJ1-3; the D is unclear. V lost 1 base to trimming and J lost 12 bases, with 10 bases between them. CDR1 is MDHEN, CDR2 SYDVKM, per germline. The CDR3 has 12 residues. The CDR3 DNA is TGTGCCAGCAGTTTATCACAATCCATCATATATTTT. This encodes CASSLSQSIIYF.

This chain uses TRBV6-1 with TRBJ2-4; D gene uncertain. CDR1 MNHNS and CDR2 SASEGT come from the germline V gene. Between the trimmed V and J ends, which lost 0 bases and 7 bases, there was a span of 10 bases. This CDR3 region has 14 residues. DNA of the CDR3: TGTGCCAGCAGTGAAGCGGGAAGGAGTAACATTCAGTACTTC. Translated: CASSEAGRSNIQYF.

This clone was found once. This chain uses TRBV5-6 with TRBJ2-5; D is uncertain. The germline V gene encodes CDR1 SGHDT and CDR2 YYEEEE. V lost 4 bases and J 1 base, leaving 17 bases between the germline ends. The CDR3 has 16 residues. CDR3 loop: CASSPKGTLSQETQYF. For the CDR3, the DNA is TGTGCCAGCAGCCCGAAGGGAACCCTCTCCCAAGAGACCCAGTACTTC. Combining the CDR3 with reference TRBV5-6 and TRBJ2-5 gives the whole variable domain DAGVTQSPTHLIKTRGQQVTLRCSPKSGHDTVSWYQQALGQGPQFIFQYYEEEERQRGNFPDRFSGHQFPNYSSELNVNALLLGDSALYLCASSPKGTLSQETQYFGPGTRLLVL.

The rearrangement uses TRBV14 and TRBJ2-1; 12 bases line up with TRBD2. Germline V gene sequence: CDR1 SGHDN, CDR2 FVKESK. V was clipped by 4 bases and J by 5 bases; unmatched bases: 6. The CDR3 covers 16 residues. The CDR3 loop reads CASSLRLAGDNNEQFF. The CDR3 bases are TGTGCCAGCAGCCTAAGACTAGCGGGAGACAACAATGAGCAGTTCTTC.

The chain has TRBV18 and TRBJ1-5, with a weak D call TRBD1 (6 bases). Germline CDR1 and CDR2: KGHSH and LQKENI. Trimming removed 5 bases from V and 5 bases from J, with 13 bases in between. The CDR3 extends over 14 amino acids. The CDR3 DNA follows: TGTGCCAGCTCAGCACAGGGAAGGGATCAGCCCCAGCATTTT. Translating gives CASSAQGRDQPQHF.

The rearrangement joins TRBV18 to TRBJ1-5, with a possible D match to TRBD1 (5 bases). From germline, CDR1 is KGHSH and CDR2 LQKENI. Trimming removed 3 bases at V and 3 bases at J, with 9 bases between. This CDR3 contains 14 residues. The CDR3 loop is CASSPDRYNQPQHF. DNA for the CDR3: TGTGCCAGCTCACCCGACAGATACAATCAGCCCCAGCATTTT.

This chain's CDR3 is CAISESSGSPYNEQFF. CDR3 bases: TGTGCCATCAGTGAGTCGAGCGGGAGCCCCTACAATGAGCAGTTCTTC. The J gene is TRBJ2-1, the V gene TRBV10-3, with TRBD2 matching over 8 bases. Germline trimming cut 0 bases from V and 2 bases from J; bases unmatched to any gene: 3. Germline lookup yields CDR1 ENHRY and CDR2 SYGVKD. The CDR3 totals 16 residues.

The CDR3 nucleotides are TGCGCCAGCAGCCAAAGGGAGAATCGCCAGCCCCAGCATTTT. It translates to CASSQRENRQPQHF. The gene calls are TRBV4-1 and TRBJ1-5; D unresolved. From germline, CDR1 is MGHRA and CDR2 YSYEKL. V dropped 2 bases and J dropped 7 bases, with 12 bases sitting between them. The CDR3 has 14 amino acids.

The J gene is TRBJ1-1, the V gene TRBV28; unclear D gene. The CDR3 has 14 residues. Germline V CDR1 and CDR2: MDHEN, SYDVKM. The V end was cut by 8 bases, the J end by 0 bases, with 13 bases between. This CDR3 is CASSPGLMNTEAFF. The CDR3 nucleotides read TGTGCCAGCTCGCCAGGCCTAATGAACACTGAAGCTTTCTTT.

The V call is TRBV29-1, the J call TRBJ2-5; 10 bases map to TRBD1. Germline loops: CDR1 SQVTM, CDR2 ANQGSEA. The CDR3 is made up of 14 amino acids. The trim removed 6 bases at V and 4 bases at J, leaving 8 bases unmatched. Here the CDR3 DNA reads TGCAGCGTCGAGAAGGACAGGGGGTCAGAGACCCAGTACTTC. Encoded protein: CSVEKDRGSETQYF. The full variable domain, with the rest looked up from reference TRBV29-1 and TRBJ2-5, is SAVISQKPSRDICQRGTSLTIQCQVDSQVTMMFWYRQQPGQSLTLIATANQGSEATYESGFVIDKFPISRPNLTFSTLTVSNMSPEDSSIYLCSVEKDRGSETQYFGPGTRLLVL.

This chain links TRBV4-3 with TRBJ2-5; D is uncertain. Trimming took off 0 bases at V and 4 bases at J, with 3 bases between the two ends. In germline, CDR1 is LGHNA, CDR2 YSLEER. This CDR3 is built from 12 residues. As DNA, the CDR3 is TGCGCCAGCAGCCAAGAAGGAGAGACCCAGTACTTC. Residues: CASSQEGETQYF.

J is TRBJ2-7 and V is TRBV5-4, with 8 bases fitting TRBD2. CDR1 is SGHNT and CDR2 is YYREEE in the germline V gene (reference sequence). CDR3 size: 14 residues. The V gene end was trimmed by 1 base and the J gene end by 0 bases; junction bases not matched to a gene: 0. The CDR3: CASSLSGSSYEQYF. The DNA for the CDR3 is TGTGCCAGCAGCTTGAGCGGGAGCTCCTACGAGCAGTACTTC.

Note on this clone: Distinct nucleotide sequences in the sample also encode this CDR3. The rearrangement joins TRBV15 to TRBJ2-2; perhaps TRBD2 as D (5 bases). The germline CDR1 and CDR2 sequences are LNHNV and YYDKDF (reference sequence). V shed 1 base and J shed 4 bases, with 16 bases lying between them. There are 17 residues in the CDR3. The CDR3 spells CATSRVGRALGTGELFF. The CDR3 coding sequence is TGTGCCACCAGCAGAGTGGGGAGAGCCCTGGGCACCGGGGAGCTGTTTTTT.

This clone showed up just once. V gene TRBV6-1 combines with J gene TRBJ2-7; no firm D call. The CDR3 is 14 residues long. Germline loops: CDR1 MNHNS, CDR2 SASEGT. The V end was cut by 1 base, the J end by 0 bases, with 7 bases between. The DNA of the CDR3 is TGTGCCAGCAGTGAAGAATACACCTCCTACGAGCAGTACTTC. Protein: CASSEEYTSYEQYF.